Listed below are T cell receptor beta chains from one sample, sequenced in a study of control samples from healthy donors and cancer patients. Produced via immunoSEQ multiplex PCR; TCRdb's table is partial and in-frame only. The sample has some 65,000 clones, approximately 84% seen once. Sample: PBMCs. The receptors stem from a woman aged 45 to 65 with lung cancer. Both conserved end residues are part of each CDR3. D genes are given only for firm matches. Expanded clones are given a class, and other clones once, few, many or no size at all.

TRBJ2-1 TRBV4-3 NA NA CASSPHAYNEQFF TGCGCCAGCAGCCCCCACGCCTACAATGAGCAGTTCTTC
TRBJ2-5 TRBV19 NA NA CASSLGETQYF TGTGCCAGTAGTTTGGGTGAGACCCAGTACTTC
TRBJ2-2 TRBV7-7 NA NA CASSLGNTGELFF TGTGCCAGCAGCTTAGGAAACACCGGGGAGCTGTTTTTT
TRBJ1-5 TRBV5-8 TRBD1 once CASSSGTVSNQPQHF TGTGCCAGCAGCTCGGGGACAGTCAGCAATCAGCCCCAGCATTTT
TRBJ2-7 TRBV7-2 TRBD2 once CASSLELAGGRSSYEQYF TGTGCCAGCAGCTTAGAACTAGCGGGGGGCAGGAGCTCCTACGAGCAGTACTTC
TRBJ1-1 TRBV6-2/TRBV6-3 NA NA CASSYTRANTEAFF TGTGCCAGCAGTTACACCAGGGCGAACACTGAAGCTTTCTTT
TRBJ1-6 TRBV19 NA once CASSIDAALSYNSPLHF TGTGCCAGTAGTATAGATGCCGCACTCTCCTATAATTCACCCCTCCACTTT
TRBJ1-2 TRBV28 NA NA CASSLSKGNGYTF TGTGCCAGCAGTTTAAGTAAGGGAAATGGCTACACCTTC
TRBJ2-1 TRBV18 TRBD2 NA CASSPLPGAGGPNEQFF TGTGCCAGCTCACCCCTCCCGGGGGCGGGGGGTCCCAATGAGCAGTTCTTC
TRBJ1-2 TRBV10-3 NA NA CAISRQIYGYTF TGTGCCATCAGTCGGCAGATTTATGGCTACACCTTC
TRBJ1-1 TRBV11-2 TRBD1 once CASSLGDRGREKAFF TGTGCCAGCAGCTTAGGGGACAGGGGGCGCGAGAAAGCTTTCTTT
TRBJ1-4 TRBV28 NA NA CASSFSITTNEKLFF TGTGCCAGCAGTTTCTCCATTACAACTAATGAAAAACTGTTTTTT
TRBJ1-5 TRBV6-2/TRBV6-3 NA NA CASSYRRDQPQHF TGTGCCAGCAGTTACCGGAGGGATCAGCCCCAGCATTTT
TRBJ1-4 TRBV7-9 NA once CASSEDNEKLFF TGTGCCAGCAGCGAGGATAATGAAAAACTGTTTTTT
TRBJ2-2 TRBV13 NA NA CASSSGFVGELFF TGTGCCAGCAGCTCGGGATTCGTCGGGGAGCTGTTTTTT
TRBJ2-3 TRBV10-3 TRBD2 NA CAISESFGTSGSTDTQYF TGTGCCATCAGTGAGTCGTTTGGGACTAGCGGTAGCACAGATACGCAGTATTTT
TRBJ2-1 TRBV3-1/TRBV3-2 NA NA CASSPFSGPYNEQFF TGTGCCAGCAGCCCCTTTTCTGGGCCCTACAATGAGCAGTTCTTC
TRBJ1-2 TRBV29-1 NA NA CSVDPPEGGYTF TGCAGCGTTGACCCCCCCGAGGGTGGCTACACCTTC
TRBJ2-5 TRBV28 TRBD2 NA CASSSEGRAQYF TGTGCCAGCAGCTCAGAGGGGAGGGCCCAGTACTTC
TRBJ2-2 TRBV7-2 NA NA CASSLGHPTGELFF TGTGCCAGCAGCTTAGGGCACCCGACCGGGGAGCTGTTTTTT
TRBJ2-5 TRBV11-1 NA once CASSVPRVLGETQYF TGTGCCAGCAGCGTCCCGCGGGTTCTAGGGGAGACCCAGTACTTC
TRBJ2-5 TRBV19 NA NA CASSMMGSSETQYF TGTGCCAGTAGTATGATGGGTAGCTCAGAGACCCAGTACTTC
TRBJ1-1 TRBV11-2 NA NA CASSSLQGNTEAFF TGTGCCAGCAGCTCGTTACAGGGGAACACTGAAGCTTTCTTT
TRBJ2-1 TRBV7-2 NA once CASSLGLRNEQFF TGTGCCAGCAGCTTAGGGCTTAGAAATGAGCAGTTCTTC
TRBJ1-1 TRBV7-2 NA NA CASSQSRVPEAFF TGTGCCAGCAGTCAATCCAGGGTCCCTGAAGCTTTCTTT
TRBJ1-4 TRBV4-2 TRBD1 NA CASSQDTGGVEKLFF TGTGCCAGCAGCCAAGATACAGGGGGAGTTGAAAAACTGTTTTTT
TRBJ1-2 TRBV5-8 NA NA CASSWTVGGYTF TGTGCCAGCAGCTGGACAGTTGGTGGCTACACCTTC
TRBJ1-1 TRBV12-3/TRBV12-4 NA once CASSFSGTEAFF TGTGCCAGCAGTTTTTCAGGGACAGAAGCTTTCTTT
TRBJ2-1 TRBV3-1/TRBV3-2 NA NA CASSQVGADYNEQFF TGTGCCAGCAGCCAAGTGGGGGCCGATTACAATGAGCAGTTCTTC
TRBJ1-2 TRBV27 NA NA CASSLSEAGNYGYTF TGTGCCAGCAGTTTATCGGAGGCAGGGAACTATGGCTACACCTTC
TRBJ1-1 TRBV15 NA NA CATSRDRGAGTEAFF TGTGCCACCAGCAGAGATCGGGGGGCGGGCACTGAAGCTTTCTTT
TRBJ2-7 TRBV12-5 NA NA CASGLGGSSYEQYF TGTGCTAGTGGTTTGGGGGGTAGCTCCTACGAGCAGTACTTC
TRBJ1-4 TRBV18 NA NA CASSPSLLLSRLFF TGTGCCAGCTCACCAAGCCTCTTACTGTCCCGACTGTTTTTT
TRBJ1-2 TRBV5-4 NA NA CATHSQRTPNTGYTF TGTGCCACACATAGCCAGAGGACGCCAAACACCGGCTACACCTTC
TRBJ2-7 TRBV7-2 TRBD2 few CASSWGGTSGYEQYF TGTGCCAGCAGCTGGGGTGGGACTAGCGGGTACGAGCAGTACTTC